In its sample, the clone carrying this T cell receptor beta chain ranks as medium-sized (0.01 to 0.1%). Its antigen is not known. TCR beta cDNA was made from 450 to 550 ng total RNA with a constant-region primer. Libraries of TCR beta came from three nested multiplex PCR rounds with slightly modified ARM-PCR. Running roughly 10 cycles apiece, the first two PCR rounds relied on TRBV1-TRBV30 forward primers together with a C-beta reverse primer. Via MiXCR, TCRdb re-called the multiplex PCR reads, giving one row per CDR3 protein. The profile shows about 35,000 distinct CDR3 sequences, 70% to 85% of them singletons. V lost 7 bases to trimming and J lost 4 bases, with 20 bases between them. CDR3 length: 16 residues. Germline V gene data show CDR1 as MNHEY and CDR2 as SVGEGT. This specimen belongs to a study of tumor-infiltrating lymphocytes in primary liver carcinoma. Whole-study context: Enrolled patients were male and female, aged 30 to 69 years. Study outcomes and limitations: The study found a significantly higher top-250-clone fraction in tumors than in blood (p = 0.039).

Co-extraction of RNA and DNA was performed on about 19-31 mg of unsorted bulk tissue. No patient had received treatment, and all had chronic HBV infection. The J gene is TRBJ2-1, the V gene TRBV6-2 or TRBV6-3; tentatively, D is TRBD2 (6 bases). The clonotype originates from a man aged 35-49 years with primary liver carcinoma and hepatitis B virus infection. Sequencing was carried out using liver tumor tissue from sampling region 4. Documented subset: tumor region T4, right-lateral pole. DNA for the CDR3: TGTGCCAGCACCCCAAGAACCGGGACTTATTACAATGAGCAGTTCTTC. The encoded protein is CASTPRTGTYYNEQFF.